Listed below are T cell receptor beta chains from one sample, sequenced in a study of naive and memory T cell subsets. MiXCR, run by TCRdb on the 5' RACE reads, gives a single entry per CDR3 protein. This sample has tens of thousands of distinct CDR3 sequences; less than 5% occur once, and the top ten carry approximately 8%. The receptors here all came from a male donor in good health. CDR3s include the opening cysteine and the closing phenylalanine or tryptophan. D genes are given only for firm matches. Clone size is not always given. Where it is, it says once, few, many or a class for expanded clones.

v_gene	j_gene	d_gene	abundance	CDR3nt	CDR3aa
TRBV5-4	TRBJ2-1	TRBD2	many	TGTGCCAGCAGCATAGGGACTAGCGGGCGGAGGTACAATGAGCAGTTCTTC	CASSIGTSGRRYNEQFF
TRBV5-6	TRBJ1-4	.	medium-sized	TGTGCCAGCAGCTTCCCCAACAGTGCAACTAATGAAAAACTGTTTTTT	CASSFPNSATNEKLFF
TRBV12-3/TRBV12-4	TRBJ2-1	.	many	TGTGCCAGCAGTTTCACCGCGGGGTCCTACAATGAGCAGTTCTTC	CASSFTAGSYNEQFF
TRBV20-1	TRBJ1-5	.	many	TGCAGTGCTAGTCCATTTAGCAATCAGCCCCAGCATTTT	CSASPFSNQPQHF
TRBV6-2/TRBV6-3	TRBJ1-2	.	.	TGTGCCAGCAGTTTGGACTCTGGCTATGGCTACACCTTC	CASSLDSGYGYTF
TRBV6-5	TRBJ1-1	.	many	TGTGCCAGCAGTTACTCCACCATTGGGGTCACTGAAGCTTTCTTT	CASSYSTIGVTEAFF
TRBV7-9	TRBJ1-2	.	many	TGTGCCAGCAGCATCCCCTCTACAGGGTCCTATGGCTACACCTTC	CASSIPSTGSYGYTF
TRBV7-9	TRBJ2-7	TRBD1	many	TGTGCCAGCAGCTTGACAGGGTACGAGCAGTACTTC	CASSLTGYEQYF
TRBV11-2	TRBJ2-7	.	.	TGTGCCAGCAGCTCCCGGTCCCCCTCGTTAGATTTGGGTCACGAGCAGTACTTC	CASSSRSPSLDLGHEQYF
TRBV12-5	TRBJ2-2	.	many	TGTGCTAGTGCAAGAGAGGGATTCACCGGGGAGCTGTTTTTT	CASAREGFTGELFF
TRBV7-2	TRBJ1-3	.	many	TGTGCCAGCAGCACCAGCTTCACTGGAAACACCATATATTTT	CASSTSFTGNTIYF
TRBV20-1	TRBJ2-5	.	many	TGCAGTGCTGAGCTGTTTGGCGGGACTTTGGAGACCCAGTACTTC	CSAELFGGTLETQYF
TRBV20-1	TRBJ2-6	TRBD2	many	TGCAGTGTGCCCCGCGCGGGAGGGCCATCTGGGGCCAACGTCCTGACTTTC	CSVPRAGGPSGANVLTF
TRBV7-2	TRBJ2-5	.	many	TGTGCCAGCAGCCCCCCTGGCATGAAAGAGACCCAGTACTTC	CASSPPGMKETQYF
TRBV29-1	TRBJ2-2	TRBD2	many	TGCAGCGCCGGACTAGCGGGAGGGCTGTACACCGGGGAGCTGTTTTTT	CSAGLAGGLYTGELFF
TRBV28	TRBJ1-2	.	many	TGTGTCAGCAGGGGTGGGTTCTATGGCTACACCTTC	CVSRGGFYGYTF